These 8 T cell receptor beta chains originate from one sample sequenced in a study of T-cell reconstitution after alpha-beta-depleted transplantation in children. Unique molecular identifiers were used in preparing the TCRbeta library. TCRdb re-called the PCR reads with MiXCR, one entry per CDR3 protein. This table has around 440,000 distinct CDR3 sequences, 16% appearing once. Here the sequenced sample was PBMCs, mostly from graft donor cells, taken 360 days after TCRalphabeta/CD19-depleted stem cell transplant. These receptor sequences come from a boy under two years old who had a stem cell transplant for Wiskott-Aldrich syndrome, so the T cells may come from the graft donor.

This chain links TRBV3-1 with TRBJ2-5; D unresolved. Trimming took off 3 bases at V and 1 base at J, with 6 bases between the two ends. The germline V gene has CDR1 LGHDT and CDR2 YNNKEL (reference sequence). The CDR3 has 13 residues. DNA for the CDR3: TGTGCCAGCAGCCACAGCTTCCAAGAGACCCAGTACTTC. This encodes CASSHSFQETQYF.

This chain uses TRBV19 with TRBJ2-3, with D hard to call. CDR1 LNHDA and CDR2 SQIVND come from the germline V gene (reference sequence). With 3 bases removed from V and 2 bases from J, the gap between germline ends came to 9 bases. CDR3 length: 14 amino acids. The CDR3 DNA is TGTGCCAGTAGTATGACTCTTAACACAGATACGCAGTATTTT. Translation gives CASSMTLNTDTQYF.

This clonotype was found a few times. The chain has TRBV7-9 and TRBJ2-3; D gene unclear. The germline V gene has CDR1 SEHNR and CDR2 FQNEAQ (reference sequence). The CDR3 contains 17 residues. Between the trimmed V and J ends, which lost 4 bases and 1 base, there was a span of 18 bases. CDR3 sequence reads: CASSSLTVSRGTDTQYF. As DNA, the CDR3 is TGTGCCAGCAGCTCCTTAACAGTTAGCCGTGGCACAGATACGCAGTATTTT.

This clonotype was counted between two and nine times. This chain links TRBV6-5 with TRBJ1-1; perhaps TRBD1 as D (6 bases). The CDR3 totals 15 residues. V lost 2 bases and J 1 base, leaving 11 bases between the germline ends. Germline lookup yields CDR1 MNHEY and CDR2 SVGAGI. This chain's CDR3 is CASSYRGTRNTEAFF. For the CDR3, the DNA is TGTGCCAGCAGTTACCGAGGGACAAGGAACACTGAAGCTTTCTTT.

The chain links TRBV18 to TRBJ2-1; perhaps D is TRBD1 or TRBD2 (5 bases each). This CDR3 contains 14 residues. CDR1 is KGHSH, CDR2 LQKENI, per germline. V shed 10 bases and J shed 3 bases, with 16 bases lying between them. The CDR3 coding sequence is TGTGCCACATTAAGTGGGGGTTACTACAATGAGCAGTTCTTC. Translating it yields CATLSGGYYNEQFF.

This clonotype was seen only a few times. J is TRBJ1-1 and V is TRBV7-2; D is unresolved. CDR1 SGHTA and CDR2 FQGNSA come from the germline V gene. The CDR3 runs 13 residues. Trimming removed 1 base at V and 7 bases at J, with 10 bases between. The CDR3, as DNA: TGTGCCAGCAGCTTAGGACAAAGGAGTGAAGCTTTCTTT. Its translation is CASSLGQRSEAFF.

This clonotype was recorded a few times. The chain couples TRBV20-1 to TRBJ2-7; D unresolved. Germline CDR1 reads DFQATT; CDR2 reads SNEGSKA (reference sequence). Trimming stripped 5 bases from V and 3 bases from J, with 11 bases between. This CDR3 has 12 residues. In DNA, the CDR3 is TGCAGTGCTCCGTCCCGGAACTACGAGCAGTACTTC. Amino acid sequence: CSAPSRNYEQYF.

This chain links TRBV20-1 with TRBJ2-1, with 10 bases matching TRBD2. The CDR3 spans 13 residues. The germline gives CDR1 DFQATT, CDR2 SNEGSKA (reference sequence). V shed 3 bases, J shed 7 bases, and the junction held 3 bases outside the gene matches. Written as DNA, the CDR3 is TGCAGTGCTAGCCTAGCGGGAGCAAATGAGCAGTTCTTC. This gives the protein CSASLAGANEQFF.